Following are 32 T cell receptor beta chains from one sample sequenced in a study of response to subunit inactivated influenza vaccine. TCRdb reprocessed the RT-PCR reads with MiXCR, giving one entry per CDR3 protein. The sample contains over 750,000 distinct CDR3 sequences, about 20% of which appear only once. This sample comprised PBMCs from blood, obtained roughly 5 days after vaccination. These receptors originate from a man over 45 who received an inactivated influenza vaccine.

The chain is built from TRBV11-2 and TRBJ2-7, with a weak D call TRBD2 (5 bases). Trimming removed 6 bases from V and 2 bases from J, with 11 bases in between. The length of the CDR3 is 13 residues. CDR1 is SGHAT, CDR2 FQNNGV, per germline. The CDR3 nucleotides are TGTGCCAGCAGTACACTAGATCCCTACGAGCAGTACTTC. Amino acid sequence: CASSTLDPYEQYF.

This clonotype has more than one count but fewer than ten. V usage is TRBV7-2 and J usage is TRBJ2-5, with D perhaps TRBD2 (6 bases). This CDR3 is built from 13 residues. The germline CDR1 and CDR2 sequences are SGHTA and FQGNSA. Trimming took off 5 bases at V and 3 bases at J, with 10 bases between the two ends. The CDR3 sequence: CASSKGTEETQYF. The CDR3 DNA is TGTGCCAGCAGCAAAGGGACTGAAGAGACCCAGTACTTC.

The rearrangement uses TRBV2 and TRBJ2-1; TRBD2 matches 9 bases. V shed 6 bases and J 5 bases; nucleotides not matched to a gene: 8. Germline CDR1 is SNHLY and CDR2 is FYNNEI. The CDR3 extends over 15 amino acids. The DNA for the CDR3 is TGTGCCAGCAGGCCACTAGCGGGCTTGAACAATGAGCAGTTCTTC. This translates into CASRPLAGLNNEQFF. The whole variable domain, remainder taken from reference TRBV2 and TRBJ2-1, is EPEVTQTPSHQVTQMGQEVILRCVPISNHLYFYWYRQILGQKVEFLVSFYNNEISEKSEIFDDQFSVERPDGSNFTLKIRSTKLEDSAMYFCASRPLAGLNNEQFFGPGTRLTVL.

The sample holds many counts of this clonotype. The chain recombines TRBV10-3 with TRBJ2-7; tentatively, D is TRBD2 (6 bases). The CDR3 is made up of 12 amino acids. Germline CDR1 is ENHRY and CDR2 is SYGVKD. V dropped 10 bases and J dropped 2 bases, with 12 bases sitting between them. The CDR3 DNA follows: TGTGCCACCGGGACTGCCCCCTACGAGCAGTACTTC. Protein product: CATGTAPYEQYF.

This clonotype was seen only a few times. The V call is TRBV7-9, the J call TRBJ2-1; no clear D. The CDR3 totals 12 residues. V lost 5 bases and J lost 11, with 13 bases in between. Germline V gene lookup returns CDR1 SEHNR and CDR2 FQNEAQ (reference sequence). The CDR3 nucleotides are TGTGCCAGCAGCATAGGATTGAGCAAGCAGTTCTTC. Protein: CASSIGLSKQFF.

At least ten counts were recorded for this clonotype. The J gene is TRBJ2-1, the V gene TRBV12-3 or TRBV12-4; 16 nucleotides match TRBD2. V gave up 4 bases and J gave up 2 bases; unmatched junction bases: 2. The CDR3 runs to 17 residues. The CDR3 is CASSSGLAGGAYNEQFF. The CDR3 DNA reads as TGTGCCAGCAGTTCGGGACTAGCGGGAGGGGCCTACAATGAGCAGTTCTTC.

In its sample, this clonotype was seen a few times. The chain carries TRBV6-5 and TRBJ1-5; D is ambiguous. The germline V and J ends were trimmed by 4 bases and 2 bases, with 9 bases remaining between them. There are 14 residues in the CDR3. Germline V gene data show CDR1 as MNHEY and CDR2 as SVGAGI. The CDR3 DNA reads as TGTGCCAGCAGTTCCGGGTTCGGCAATCAGCCCCAGCATTTT. Its protein product is CASSSGFGNQPQHF.

The genes are TRBV6-2 or TRBV6-3 and TRBJ2-3; D not resolved. CDR1 and CDR2 from the germline V gene are MNHEY and SVGEGT. This CDR3 comprises 14 residues. Trimming pared 6 bases from V and 2 bases from J, leaving 12 bases between. This CDR3 is CASSPLIFTDTQYF. For the CDR3, the DNA is TGTGCCAGCAGCCCTCTCATTTTCACAGATACGCAGTATTTT.

This clonotype was observed once. This chain joins TRBV29-1 and TRBJ2-7; D unclear. Germline V gene data show CDR1 as SQVTM and CDR2 as ANQGSEA. The CDR3 has 11 residues. CDR3 nucleotides: TGCAGAGTTCGAGCCAAAGGGGAGCAGTACTTC. This encodes CRVRAKGEQYF.

For this clonotype: This may be a read error, as it is one base from a much larger clone. The CDR3 DNA follows: TGTGCCAGCGGACGTAGCGGGAGCGGGTCCTACGAGCATTACTTC. Translation: CASGRSGSGSYEHYF. This chain links TRBV28 with TRBJ2-7; 9 positions match TRBD2. Germline loops: CDR1 MDHEN, CDR2 SYDVKM. The CDR3 loop spans 15 amino acids.

This rearrangement joins TRBV29-1 to TRBJ2-3; no reliable D call. The CDR3 has 12 residues. V shed 4 bases and J shed 1 base, with 6 bases lying between them. CDR1 and CDR2 from the germline V gene are SQVTM and ANQGSEA. The CDR3 here is CSVGKGTDTQYF. DNA of the CDR3: TGCAGCGTTGGTAAGGGCACAGATACGCAGTATTTT.

The chain couples TRBV30 to TRBJ2-2; 9 positions match TRBD2. V shed 5 bases and J 0 bases; nucleotides not matched to a gene: 7. The germline V gene has CDR1 GTSNPN and CDR2 SVGIG (reference sequence). The CDR3 sequence is 16 residues long. CDR3 DNA sequence: TGTGCCTGGCGGCTAGCGGGACTACCGAACACCGGGGAGCTGTTTTTT. Its translation: CAWRLAGLPNTGELFF.

The V and J genes are TRBV20-1 and TRBJ1-5; D might be TRBD1 (5 bases). The CDR3 totals 13 residues. With 6 bases removed from V and 7 bases from J, the gap between germline ends came to 16 bases. Germline V gives CDR1 DFQATT, CDR2 SNEGSKA (reference sequence). This chain's CDR3 is CSAKATARQPQHF. The CDR3 DNA reads as TGCAGTGCGAAAGCGACAGCCCGCCAGCCCCAGCATTTT.

The chain recombines TRBV20-1 with TRBJ2-1, with 10 nucleotides matching TRBD1. This CDR3 is built from 15 residues. CDR1 and CDR2 from the germline V gene are DFQATT and SNEGSKA (reference sequence). Germline trimming cut 6 bases from V and 6 bases from J; bases unmatched to any gene: 11. The CDR3 region is CSARSGTGVFNEQFF. CDR3 nucleotide sequence: TGCAGTGCCCGCTCCGGGACAGGGGTTTTCAATGAGCAGTTCTTC.

The CDR3 nucleotides are TGTGCCACCGGGGTCAGGTTGGAAGAGACCCAGTACTTC. Its protein product is CATGVRLEETQYF. V gene TRBV10-3 combines with J gene TRBJ2-5, with D possibly matching TRBD2 (5 bases). Germline V gene sequence: CDR1 ENHRY, CDR2 SYGVKD. V lost 10 bases to trimming and J lost 3 bases, with 15 bases between them. The CDR3 runs 13 residues.

This clonotype was detected many times. This rearrangement joins TRBV12-3 or TRBV12-4 to TRBJ2-1; 10 positions agree with TRBD1. The CDR3 has 14 residues. With 8 bases clipped from V and 6 bases from J, the junction kept 7 bases outside the gene matches. The CDR3 DNA reads as TGTGCCAGCGGCAGGACAGGGGGGTCCAATGAGCAGTTCTTC. Protein product: CASGRTGGSNEQFF.

The rearrangement joins TRBV29-1 to TRBJ2-6, with D maybe TRBD1 (6 bases). Germline V gene sequence: CDR1 SQVTM, CDR2 ANQGSEA. This CDR3 spans 16 amino acids. Trimming stripped 6 bases from V and 1 base from J, with 16 bases between. CDR3 sequence reads: CSVPRTVSSGANVLTF. CDR3 coding DNA: TGCAGCGTCCCCCGGACAGTCAGTTCTGGGGCCAACGTCCTGACTTTC.

This clonotype appeared a few times. The rearrangement uses TRBV20-1 and TRBJ2-1; no clear D gene. The germline V and J ends were trimmed by 1 base and 3 bases, with 13 bases remaining between them. The CDR3 sequence is 15 residues long. The germline V gene has CDR1 DFQATT and CDR2 SNEGSKA (reference sequence). CDR3 loop: CSARGHFQIYNEQFF. The CDR3 DNA is TGCAGTGCTAGAGGACACTTCCAAATCTACAATGAGCAGTTCTTC.

Only a few counts were recorded for this clonotype. In nucleotides, the CDR3 is TGCAGCGTTGAAATGGGGACAGAGCTTACCTACGAGCAGTACTTC. Its protein product is CSVEMGTELTYEQYF. The chain employs TRBV29-1 and TRBJ2-7, with TRBD1 matching 7 bases. V was pared by 2 bases and J by 2 bases, with 9 bases of the junction left unmatched. The CDR3 has 15 residues. Germline V gene data show CDR1 as SQVTM and CDR2 as ANQGSEA.

The gene calls are TRBV5-1 and TRBJ2-7, with D tentatively TRBD2 (6 bases). Germline CDR1 SGHRS, CDR2 YFSETQ. V lost 5 bases and J lost 5, with 14 bases in between. The CDR3 totals 13 residues. The DNA of the CDR3 is TGCGCCAGCAGGTCTGGGGGGTATAACGAGCAGTACTTC. This translates into CASRSGGYNEQYF. Supplemented by reference TRBV5-1 and TRBJ2-7, the full variable domain reads KAGVTQTPRYLIKTRGQQVTLSCSPISGHRSVSWYQQTPGQGLQFLFEYFSETQRNKGNFPGRFSGRQFSNSRSEMNVSTLELGDSALYLCASRSGGYNEQYFGPGTRLTVT.

In this sample, this clonotype turned up a few times. The rearrangement joins TRBV5-1 to TRBJ2-3, with D perhaps matching TRBD1 (6 bases). Trimming took 3 bases from V and 3 from J, leaving 11 bases between them. CDR3 length equals 14 residues. The V gene's germline CDR1 is SGHRS and CDR2 YFSETQ. The CDR3 loop reads CASSSGERTDTQYF. The CDR3 coding sequence is TGCGCCAGCAGCTCAGGGGAAAGAACAGATACGCAGTATTTT.

This clonotype was counted a few times. The rearrangement links TRBV20-1 to TRBJ1-5; 9 bases agree with TRBD1. J was trimmed by 0 bases and V by 2 bases; bases with no gene match: 5. This CDR3 is 16 amino acids long. Germline CDR1 is DFQATT and CDR2 is SNEGSKA (reference sequence). This CDR3 reads CSARWGQGYSNQPQHF. CDR3 DNA: TGCAGTGCTAGATGGGGACAGGGCTATAGCAATCAGCCCCAGCATTTT.

The chain joins TRBV5-6 to TRBJ1-6; 7 bases agree with TRBD1. Germline assignment: CDR1 SGHDT and CDR2 YYEEEE. With V trimmed by 7 bases and J by 6 bases, 4 bases remained unmatched. The CDR3 has 13 residues. Here the CDR3 DNA reads TGTGCCAGCGGGGGACAGATTAATTCACCCCTCCACTTT. It codes for CASGGQINSPLHF.

This clonotype showed up many times. The V gene is TRBV12-3 or TRBV12-4, the J gene TRBJ1-3; D is undetermined. The CDR3 length is 12 residues. With 3 bases removed from V and 1 base from J, the gap between germline ends came to 1 base. Here the CDR3 DNA reads TGTGCCAGCAGTTTGTCTGGAAACACCATATATTTT. It codes for CASSLSGNTIYF.

The table lists this clonotype with a count of one. The chain uses TRBV30 and TRBJ2-7; TRBD1 is a possible D gene (6 bases). Germline V lookup: CDR1 GTSNPN, CDR2 SVGIG (reference sequence). This CDR3 has 13 residues. Trimming left V 4 bases short and J 0 bases short, with 10 bases between. CDR3 region: CAWTRGASYEQYF. The CDR3 DNA reads as TGTGCCTGGACCAGGGGAGCCTCCTACGAGCAGTACTTC. Supplemented by reference TRBV30 and TRBJ2-7, the full variable domain reads SQTIHQWPATLVQPVGSPLSLECTVEGTSNPNLYWYRQAAGRGLQLLFYSVGIGQISSEVPQNLSASRPQDRQFILSSKKLLLSDSGFYLCAWTRGASYEQYFGPGTRLTVT.

The rearrangement uses TRBV7-3 and TRBJ2-1; 10 bases map to TRBD2. CDR1 and CDR2 (germline): SGHTA, FQGTGA. This CDR3 is 17 amino acids long. V lost 2 bases and J lost 2; bases outside the gene matches: 6. The CDR3 sequence is CASSLFQREGPYNEQFF. The CDR3 region has the DNA TGTGCCAGCAGCTTATTCCAGCGGGAGGGCCCCTACAATGAGCAGTTCTTC. Based on the CDR3 plus reference TRBV7-3 and TRBJ2-1, the full variable domain is GAGVSQTPSNKVTEKGKYVELRCDPISGHTALYWYRQSLGQGPEFLIYFQGTGAADDSGLPNDRFFAVRPEGSVSTLKIQRTERGDSAVYLCASSLFQREGPYNEQFFGPGTRLTVL.

This rearrangement joins TRBV15 to TRBJ2-7; 9 bases align to TRBD1. The CDR3 extends over 15 amino acids. Germline values: CDR1 LNHNV, CDR2 YYDKDF (reference sequence). V dropped 2 bases and J dropped 1; count of bases not matched to a gene: 3. CDR3 residues: CATSRLQGASYEQYF. The CDR3 DNA reads as TGTGCCACCAGCAGATTACAGGGGGCATCCTACGAGCAGTACTTC.

A note on this clonotype: The junction differs from germline at one of its ends, possibly a read error. This chain uses TRBV9 with TRBJ2-7; 10 bases line up with TRBD2. Germline values: CDR1 SGDLS, CDR2 YYNGEE. The CDR3 loop spans 15 amino acids. CDR3 nucleotides: TGTGCCAGCAGCGAAAGCGGGAGGGCCTCCTCCGAGCAGTACTTC. Its translation: CASSESGRASSEQYF.

A few counts support this clonotype. V and J are TRBV18 and TRBJ2-7, with 8 nucleotides matching TRBD2. The CDR3 extends over 17 amino acids. Germline values: CDR1 KGHSH, CDR2 LQKENI. V lost 6 bases and J lost 5; bases outside the gene matches: 18. Written as DNA, the CDR3 is TGTGCCAGCTCGTTCGTCCGAAGCGGGAGTGTCAGCAACGAGCAGTACTTC. This translates into CASSFVRSGSVSNEQYF.

Only a few counts were recorded for this clonotype. The gene calls are TRBV13 and TRBJ2-3; D assignment may be TRBD1 or TRBD2 (5 bases each). Trimming shortened V by 2 bases and J by 0 bases, and 12 bases separated the two germline ends. CDR3 size: 16 residues. In germline, CDR1 is PRHDT, CDR2 FYEKMQ (reference sequence). CDR3 DNA: TGTGCCAGCAGCTTACTTACCGGGGCTAGCACAGATACGCAGTATTTT. Amino acid sequence: CASSLLTGASTDTQYF.

In this sample, this clonotype turned up many times. The chain employs TRBV5-1 and TRBJ1-1, with D perhaps TRBD1 (6 bases). The V gene's germline CDR1 is SGHRS and CDR2 YFSETQ. The CDR3 runs to 15 residues. With 0 bases removed from V and 5 bases from J, the gap between germline ends came to 14 bases. The CDR3 nucleotides are TGCGCCAGCAGCTTGGATGGGGGCGCTAGGACTGAAGCTTTCTTT. Translation: CASSLDGGARTEAFF.

Many counts were recorded for this clonotype. V is TRBV28 and J is TRBJ2-1; D unclear. The CDR3 runs 13 residues. Trimming cost V 3 bases and J 8 bases, with 11 bases left between them. Germline lookup yields CDR1 MDHEN and CDR2 SYDVKM. This CDR3 is CASSLSSIHEQFF. For the CDR3, the DNA is TGTGCCAGCAGTTTGAGTAGCATCCATGAGCAGTTCTTC.